These 5 T cell receptor beta chains were sequenced from one sample in a study of OX40 agonist ivuxolimab in advanced cancers. Measured with immunoSEQ multiplex PCR; TCRdb has only the in-frame clones, and not every one. Of roughly 92,000 clones in the sample, about 89% were seen once. This sample comprised CD4+ or CD8+ T cells sorted from blood, obtained in a trial of the OX40 agonist ivuxolimab. All receptors come from an adult with an advanced solid tumor such as melanoma, head and neck, liver or kidney cancer.

The chain joins TRBV5-1 to TRBJ1-5; D is unresolved. V dropped 4 bases and J dropped 5 bases, with 10 bases sitting between them. The CDR3 covers 13 residues. CDR1 is SGHRS, CDR2 YFSETQ, per germline. CDR3 DNA: TGCGCCAGCAGCCCTTCATCAGATCAGCCCCAGCATTTT. This encodes CASSPSSDQPQHF.

There are a few counts of this clone. V and J are TRBV4-2 and TRBJ2-1; 8 positions match TRBD2. The germline V gene has CDR1 LGHNA and CDR2 YNFKEQ. This CDR3 comprises 16 residues. After removal of 5 bases from V and 5 bases from J, the junction contained 11 bases not matched to a gene. CDR3: CASSLTGLAGHNEQFF. The CDR3 DNA follows: TGTGCCAGCAGCTTAACTGGACTAGCTGGCCACAATGAGCAGTTCTTC.

The rearrangement links TRBV27 to TRBJ2-1; 11 bases are shared with TRBD2. The J segment lost 15 bases and the V segment lost 3 bases, leaving 7 bases of the junction unmatched. CDR3 length equals 13 residues. The germline V gene encodes CDR1 MNHEY and CDR2 SMNVEV (reference sequence). CDR3 in amino acids: CASSLTSGNALFF. As DNA, the CDR3 is TGTGCCAGCAGTTTGACTAGCGGGAACGCTCTGTTCTTC.

This rearrangement joins TRBV30 to TRBJ2-7; D is undetermined. The CDR3 is made up of 13 amino acids. With 2 bases removed from V and 2 bases from J, the gap between germline ends came to 10 bases. Germline V gene lookup returns CDR1 GTSNPN and CDR2 SVGIG (reference sequence). CDR3 loop: CAWSYSSTYEQYF. The DNA of the CDR3 is TGTGCCTGGAGTTACAGTAGTACCTACGAGCAGTACTTC.

The V call is TRBV27, the J call TRBJ2-1; 10 positions match TRBD2. Germline V gene data show CDR1 as MNHEY and CDR2 as SMNVEV (reference sequence). The V segment lost 8 bases and the J segment 3 bases; nucleotides outside the gene matches: 7. The CDR3 has 15 amino acids. CDR3 region: CASLPLAGVYNEQFF. The CDR3 coding sequence is TGTGCCAGCCTCCCCCTAGCGGGAGTCTACAATGAGCAGTTCTTC.